The 13 T cell receptor beta chains below were found in one sample sequenced in a study of ipilimumab plus nivolumab after autologous stem cell transplantation. Repertoires were generated with immunoSEQ multiplex PCR, while TCRdb's copy carries only in-frame clones and drops some. The data hold 43,000 or so clones, with roughly 90% observed a single time. Material: PBMCs, obtained in a trial of ipilimumab plus nivolumab as post-transplant consolidation. These TCRs come from a male donor with multiple myeloma.

A note on this clone: A junction boundary mismatches the germline segment, possibly from a read error. The J gene is TRBJ1-5, the V gene TRBV5-1, with TRBD1 identical over 7 bases. Germline CDR1 SGHRS, CDR2 YFSETQ. The CDR3 totals 15 residues. CDR3 DNA: TGCGCCAGCAGCTTGGTAAGGGACAGCAACCAGCCCCAGCATTTT. Protein: CASSLVRDSNQPQHF.

CDR3 nucleotides: TGTGCCAGCAGCTTAGAGCAGGGGGAGCCGGGGCAGCCCCAGCATTTT. It is translated as CASSLEQGEPGQPQHF. The chain employs TRBV11-3 and TRBJ1-5; 7 bases fit TRBD1. The CDR3 length is 16 residues. Germline V gene data show CDR1 as SGHNT and CDR2 as YENEEA. Trimming at V came to 0 bases and at J to 7 bases, leaving 9 bases not matched to a gene.

This chain joins TRBV13 and TRBJ1-4, with TRBD1 as a possible D gene (5 bases). Germline V gene lookup returns CDR1 PRHDT and CDR2 FYEKMQ (reference sequence). Trimming took off 8 bases at V and 3 bases at J, with 16 bases between the two ends. The CDR3 runs to 15 residues. The CDR3 here is CASSFQGAANEKLFF. CDR3 sequence (DNA): TGTGCCAGCTCGTTCCAGGGAGCGGCTAATGAAAAACTGTTTTTT.

The rearrangement uses TRBV28 and TRBJ2-4; a possible D gene is TRBD1 (6 bases). The CDR3 sequence is 13 residues long. Trimming stripped 5 bases from V and 4 bases from J, with 9 bases between. CDR1 is MDHEN and CDR2 is SYDVKM in the germline V gene. CDR3 residues: CASSIGQKNIQYF. The CDR3 region has the DNA TGTGCCAGCAGTATCGGACAGAAAAACATTCAGTACTTC.

CDR3 sequence: CASSLERVAFF. The CDR3 DNA is TGTGCCAGCAGCTTAGAGAGGGTGGCTTTCTTT. This chain links TRBV7-9 with TRBJ1-1; D gene ambiguous. The CDR3 runs 11 residues. Germline CDR1 reads SEHNR; CDR2 reads FQNEAQ (reference sequence). Deletions cut 1 base from V and 11 bases from J, with 8 bases between.

The chain employs TRBV21-1 and TRBJ2-3; no DNA check was done on the table's D call, TRBD2. TRBV21-1 is a known pseudogene. The CDR3 contains 20 residues. The CDR3 coding sequence is TGTGCCAGCAGCAAAGTCCTGACTAGCGGGGGCCCAAATCGCACAGATACGCAGTATTTT. Translating gives CASSKVLTSGGPNRTDTQYF.

The chain has TRBV7-6 and TRBJ1-1; 8 nucleotides agree with TRBD1. The germline gives CDR1 SGHVS, CDR2 FNYEAQ. The J segment lost 5 bases and the V segment lost 7 bases, leaving 9 bases of the junction unmatched. This CDR3 is built from 14 residues. Here the CDR3 DNA reads TGTGCCAGCACCCCGGGACAGGCAGCGACTGAAGCTTTCTTT. This sequence encodes CASTPGQAATEAFF.

The chain employs TRBV5-1 and TRBJ2-5, with 9 positions matching TRBD1. The CDR3 runs 15 residues. Germline assignment: CDR1 SGHRS and CDR2 YFSETQ. The trim removed 0 bases at V and 4 bases at J, leaving 4 bases unmatched. The CDR3 DNA sequence: TGCGCCAGCAGCTTGGCTGGACAGGGGAGAGAGACCCAGTACTTC. Amino acid sequence: CASSLAGQGRETQYF.

V gene TRBV19 combines with J gene TRBJ1-1, with D unresolved. Trimming removed 1 base from V and 0 bases from J, with 6 bases in between. CDR1 is LNHDA, CDR2 SQIVND, per germline (reference sequence). The CDR3 consists of 14 residues. CDR3 sequence reads: CASSIARLNTEAFF. In nucleotides, the CDR3 is TGTGCCAGTAGTATAGCACGGCTGAACACTGAAGCTTTCTTT.

The chain combines TRBV7-3 with TRBJ1-2; D is perhaps TRBD1 (6 bases). This CDR3 has 18 amino acids. Germline values: CDR1 SGHTA, CDR2 FQGTGA. The V and J ends lost 5 bases and 0 bases respectively, with 22 bases between them. CDR3 DNA: TGTGCCAGCAGCCTTCCCCCGGGGGGCGACATCTCTAACTATGGCTACACCTTC. Amino acids: CASSLPPGGDISNYGYTF.

V gene TRBV5-4 combines with J gene TRBJ2-1, with D possibly called TRBD1 or TRBD2 (6 bases each). V lost 7 bases and J lost 0, with 14 bases in between. The CDR3 has 15 amino acids. Germline V gene data show CDR1 as SGHNT and CDR2 as YYREEE (reference sequence). The chain's CDR3 is CASSGGGDSYNEQFF. CDR3 in DNA: TGTGCCAGCTCTGGGGGCGGGGACTCCTACAATGAGCAGTTCTTC. The whole variable domain, remainder taken from reference TRBV5-4 and TRBJ2-1, is ETGVTQSPTHLIKTRGQQVTLRCSSQSGHNTVSWYQQALGQGPQFIFQYYREEENGRGNFPPRFSGLQFPNYSSELNVNALELDDSALYLCASSGGGDSYNEQFFGPGTRLTVL.

The chain combines TRBV5-6 with TRBJ1-5; D gene ambiguous. The CDR3 spans 17 residues. V shed 2 bases and J shed 6 bases, with 21 bases lying between them. Germline V CDR1 and CDR2: SGHDT, YYEEEE. The CDR3 nucleotides are TGTGCCAGCAGCTTCTGGACCGAAACCGTCACGGGTCAGCCCCAGCATTTT. This codes for CASSFWTETVTGQPQHF. Full variable domain (outside the CDR3, taken from reference TRBV5-6 and TRBJ1-5): DAGVTQSPTHLIKTRGQQVTLRCSPKSGHDTVSWYQQALGQGPQFIFQYYEEEERQRGNFPDRFSGHQFPNYSSELNVNALLLGDSALYLCASSFWTETVTGQPQHFGDGTRLSIL.

The chain couples TRBV5-1 to TRBJ2-1; perhaps TRBD1 as D (5 bases). This CDR3 has 16 amino acids. V lost 5 bases and J 10 bases, leaving 25 bases between the germline ends. CDR1 is SGHRS, CDR2 YFSETQ, per germline. The CDR3 reads CASSDVGAGISREQFF. The CDR3 nucleotides are TGCGCCAGCAGTGATGTTGGGGCCGGAATCTCCAGAGAGCAGTTCTTC.